The next 2 T cell receptor beta chains were all read from a single sample in a study. Each CDR3 protein gets one entry after TCRdb re-called the RT-PCR reads with MiXCR. The table includes about 680,000 distinct CDR3 sequences, 13% to 15% detected once. Sequenced sample: memory CD4+ T cells from blood. The source of these receptors is a female donor in good health, serving as a healthy control.

This clonotype was seen only a few times. This chain uses TRBV7-6 with TRBJ1-2; 7 bases are a match to TRBD1. Losses at the gene ends were 0 bases for V and 8 bases for J; bases not matched to a gene: 9. CDR3 length: 15 residues. Germline CDR1 is SGHVS and CDR2 is FNYEAQ. CDR3: CASSLAGGTEEGYTF. CDR3 coding DNA: TGTGCCAGCAGCTTAGCGGGCGGGACAGAGGAGGGCTACACCTTC.

This clonotype was detected ten times or more. The V and J genes are TRBV20-1 and TRBJ2-3; the match to TRBD2 covers 12 bases. The trim removed 4 bases at V and 0 bases at J, leaving 5 bases unmatched. CDR3 size: 16 residues. Germline CDR1 reads DFQATT; CDR2 reads SNEGSKA (reference sequence). The CDR3, as DNA: TGCAGTGCTACCTCAGGACTAGCGGGAAGCACAGATACGCAGTATTTT. The encoded protein is CSATSGLAGSTDTQYF.